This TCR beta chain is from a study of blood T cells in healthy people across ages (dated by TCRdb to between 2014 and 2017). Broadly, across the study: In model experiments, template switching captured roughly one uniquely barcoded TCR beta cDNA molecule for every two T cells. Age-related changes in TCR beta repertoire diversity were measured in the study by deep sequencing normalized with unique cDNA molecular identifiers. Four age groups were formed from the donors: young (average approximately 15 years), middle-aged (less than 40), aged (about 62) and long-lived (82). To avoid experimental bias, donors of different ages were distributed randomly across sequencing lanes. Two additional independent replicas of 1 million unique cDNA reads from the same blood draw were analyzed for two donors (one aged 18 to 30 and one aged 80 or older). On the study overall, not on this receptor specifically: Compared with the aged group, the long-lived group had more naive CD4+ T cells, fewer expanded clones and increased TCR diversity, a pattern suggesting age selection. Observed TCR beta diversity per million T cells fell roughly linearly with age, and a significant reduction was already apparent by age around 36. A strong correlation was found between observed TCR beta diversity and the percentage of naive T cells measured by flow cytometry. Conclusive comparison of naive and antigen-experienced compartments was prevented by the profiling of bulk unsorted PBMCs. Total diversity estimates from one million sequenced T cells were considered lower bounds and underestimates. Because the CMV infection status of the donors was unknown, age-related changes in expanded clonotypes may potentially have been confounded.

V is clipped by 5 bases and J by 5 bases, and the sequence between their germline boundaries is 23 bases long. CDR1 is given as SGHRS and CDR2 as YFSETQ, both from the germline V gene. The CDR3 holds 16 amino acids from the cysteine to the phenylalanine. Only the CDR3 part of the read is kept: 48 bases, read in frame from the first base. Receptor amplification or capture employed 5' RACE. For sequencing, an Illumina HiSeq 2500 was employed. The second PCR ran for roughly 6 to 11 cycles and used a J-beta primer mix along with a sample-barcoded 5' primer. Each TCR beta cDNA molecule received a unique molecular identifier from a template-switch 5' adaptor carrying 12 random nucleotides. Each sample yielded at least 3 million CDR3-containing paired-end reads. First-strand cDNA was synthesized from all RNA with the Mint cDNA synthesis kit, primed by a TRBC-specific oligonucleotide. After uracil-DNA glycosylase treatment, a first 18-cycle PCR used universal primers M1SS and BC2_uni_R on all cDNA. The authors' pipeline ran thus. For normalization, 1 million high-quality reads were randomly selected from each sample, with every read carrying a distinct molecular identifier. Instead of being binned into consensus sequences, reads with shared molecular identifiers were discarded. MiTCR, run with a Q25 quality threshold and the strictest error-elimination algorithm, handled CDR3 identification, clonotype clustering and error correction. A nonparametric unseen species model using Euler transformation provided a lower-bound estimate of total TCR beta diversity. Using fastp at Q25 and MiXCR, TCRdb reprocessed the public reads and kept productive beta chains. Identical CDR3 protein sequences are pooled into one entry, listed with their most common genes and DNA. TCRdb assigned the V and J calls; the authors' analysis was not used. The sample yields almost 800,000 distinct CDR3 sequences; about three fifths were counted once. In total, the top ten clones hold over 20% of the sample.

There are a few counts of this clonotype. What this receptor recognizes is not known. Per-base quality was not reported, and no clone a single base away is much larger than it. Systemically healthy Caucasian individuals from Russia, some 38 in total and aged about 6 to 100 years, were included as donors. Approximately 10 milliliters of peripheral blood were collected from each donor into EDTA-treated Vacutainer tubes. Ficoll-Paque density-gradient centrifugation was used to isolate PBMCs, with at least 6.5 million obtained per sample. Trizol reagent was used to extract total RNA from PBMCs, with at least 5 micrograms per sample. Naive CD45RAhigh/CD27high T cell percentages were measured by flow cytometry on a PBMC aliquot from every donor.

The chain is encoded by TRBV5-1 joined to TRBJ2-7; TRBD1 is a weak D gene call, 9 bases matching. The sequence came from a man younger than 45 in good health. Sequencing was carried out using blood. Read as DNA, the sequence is TGCGCCAGCAGATTCGGGAGGGGGACAGGGAACCACGAGCAGTACTTC. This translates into CASRFGRGTGNHEQYF.